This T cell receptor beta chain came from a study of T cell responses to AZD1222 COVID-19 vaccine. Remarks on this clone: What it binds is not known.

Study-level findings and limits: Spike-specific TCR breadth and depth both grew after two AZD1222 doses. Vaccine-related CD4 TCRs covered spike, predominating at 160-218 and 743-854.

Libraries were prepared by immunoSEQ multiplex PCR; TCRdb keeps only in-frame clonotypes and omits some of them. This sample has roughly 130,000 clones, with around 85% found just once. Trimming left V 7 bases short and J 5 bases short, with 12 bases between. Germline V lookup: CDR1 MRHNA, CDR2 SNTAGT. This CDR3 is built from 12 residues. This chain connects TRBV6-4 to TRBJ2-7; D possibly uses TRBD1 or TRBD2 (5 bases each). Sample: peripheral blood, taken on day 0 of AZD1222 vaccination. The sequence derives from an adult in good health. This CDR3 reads CASIYRGDEQYF. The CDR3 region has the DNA TGTGCCAGCATATACCGGGGCGACGAGCAGTACTTC.